This T cell receptor (beta chain) emerged from a study of T cell responses to AZD1222 COVID-19 vaccine. Germline CDR1 reads SQVTM; CDR2 reads ANQGSEA. V gave up 6 bases and J gave up 3 bases; unmatched junction bases: 12. This CDR3 spans 16 amino acids. TCRdb keeps only in-frame clones here, not all; method: immunoSEQ multiplex PCR. The data hold around 94,000 clones, with roughly 90% observed a single time. This chain joins TRBV29-1 and TRBJ2-7, with 12 bases lining up with TRBD1. This TCR was recovered from an adult in good health. Source: peripheral blood, taken on day 0 of AZD1222 vaccination. The CDR3: CSVAVPGQGAIYEQYF. Here the CDR3 DNA reads TGCAGCGTAGCTGTCCCGGGACAGGGGGCAATCTACGAGCAGTACTTC.